The clone carrying this T cell receptor beta chain came up a few times. The data originate from a study of shared clonotypes between healthy human individuals. This CDR3 spans 16 amino acids. Germline V CDR1 and CDR2: LNHDA, SQIVND (reference sequence). V dropped 3 bases and J dropped 0 bases, with 12 bases sitting between them. Data came from immunoSEQ multiplex PCR; TCRdb stores just in-frame clones and leaves some out. Altogether a few million clones are present, around 95% being singletons, with the ten largest covering over 0.1%. Healthy and HIV-negative, the adult donors had no recent acute infections or vaccinations.

Sequences were obtained from naive CD4+ T cells sorted from blood. Subset: CD45RA+ positively selected. The genes are TRBV19 and TRBJ1-5; no definite D call. The TCR sequence derives from a man in his late teens or twenties in good health. The CDR3 DNA sequence: TGTGCCAGTAGTATGCCGTCGGGGTATAGCAATCAGCCCCAGCATTTT. This encodes CASSMPSGYSNQPQHF.